This TCR beta chain was observed in a study of vaccination effects on CD4 cells after COVID-19. Looking at the study overall: Samples from a couple of convalescent patients were given 16 days and one week before vaccination. Study-wide results and limits: Clonal contraction was marked in infection- and vaccine-induced clones late after vaccination.

Comments on this clone: Its cognate antigen is unknown.

Germline CDR1 reads LNHDA; CDR2 reads SQIVND (reference sequence). The CDR3 runs 15 residues. Unmatched junction bases numbered 11, after V lost 8 bases and J lost 7 bases. Assay used: immunoSEQ multiplex PCR; TCRdb lists only in-frame clones, some missing. The sample has about 64,000 clones, 70% to 85% seen once. The culture ran for roughly ten days, and then CD4+ T cells were isolated. Days 3 and 7 saw half the medium replaced with IL-2 medium. The sample here was CD4+ T cells from PBMCs cultured without peptide, taken before COVID-19 vaccination. The TCR originated in a human donor who had a prior SARS-CoV-2 infection. V gene TRBV19 combines with J gene TRBJ1-6, with TRBD1 matching over 7 bases. In DNA, the CDR3 is TGTGCCAGTGTTAAAAGGACAGGTTACAATTCACCCCTCCACTTT. Its translation is CASVKRTGYNSPLHF.